The TCR beta chain described here comes from a study of blood T cell repertoires in COVID-19. Across the whole study: Acute and convalescent COVID-19 samples came from the United States, Italy and Spain. T cells, B-cell-depleted T cells, or PBMCs provided the cDNA or gDNA that served as material.

The V gene end was trimmed by 2 bases and the J gene end by 6 bases; junction bases not matched to a gene: 7. CDR1 and CDR2 from the germline V gene are MRHNA and SNTAGT. The CDR3 extends over 16 amino acids. How the authors handled the data: Cell counts per sample came from amplifying reference gene primers. Method: immunoSEQ multiplex PCR; TCRdb's copy keeps in-frame clones and lacks some. V and J calls and clone size are as listed in that table; D and trimming were resolved from the DNA. The data contain 180,000 or so clones, around 86% of them seen just once; the ten biggest clones take up roughly 2.9%.

The source of this sequence is a woman in her thirties with active or convalescent COVID-19. The chain couples TRBV6-4 to TRBJ1-2, with TRBD1 matching 12 bases. Sequencing was done on a sample of peripheral blood. The CDR3 DNA is TGTGCCAGCAGTGACGCACCGGGACAGGGGGCACATGGCTACACCTTC. Residues: CASSDAPGQGAHGYTF.